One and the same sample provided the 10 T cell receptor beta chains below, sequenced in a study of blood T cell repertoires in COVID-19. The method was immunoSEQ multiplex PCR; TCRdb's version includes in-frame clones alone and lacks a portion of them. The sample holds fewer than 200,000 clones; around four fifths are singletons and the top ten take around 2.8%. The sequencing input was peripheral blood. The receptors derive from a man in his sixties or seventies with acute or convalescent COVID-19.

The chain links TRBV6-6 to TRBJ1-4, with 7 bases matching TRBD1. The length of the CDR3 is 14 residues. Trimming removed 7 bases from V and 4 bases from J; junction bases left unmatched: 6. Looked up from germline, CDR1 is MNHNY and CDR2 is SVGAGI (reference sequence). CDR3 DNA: TGTGCCAGCACCCGGGACAGCCTTAATGAAAAACTGTTTTTT. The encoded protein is CASTRDSLNEKLFF.

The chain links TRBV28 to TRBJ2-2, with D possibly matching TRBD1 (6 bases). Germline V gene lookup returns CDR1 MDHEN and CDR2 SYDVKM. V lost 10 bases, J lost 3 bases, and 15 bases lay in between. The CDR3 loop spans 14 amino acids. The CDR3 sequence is CAIKRSGDTGELFF. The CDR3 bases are TGTGCCATAAAACGATCAGGGGACACCGGGGAGCTGTTTTTT.

The chain's CDR3 is CASSPELNTEAFF. In nucleotides, the CDR3 is TGTGCCAGCTCACCCGAGTTGAACACTGAAGCTTTCTTT. The V gene is TRBV18, the J gene TRBJ1-1; D gene uncertain. The CDR3 runs 13 residues. The germline V and J ends were trimmed by 3 bases and 0 bases, with 5 bases remaining between them. CDR1 and CDR2 (germline): KGHSH, LQKENI.

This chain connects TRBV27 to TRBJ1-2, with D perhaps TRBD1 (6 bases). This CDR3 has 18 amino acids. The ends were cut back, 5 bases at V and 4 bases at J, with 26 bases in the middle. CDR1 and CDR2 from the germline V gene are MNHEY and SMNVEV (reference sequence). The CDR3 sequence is CASSPPRQGTLPFYGYTF. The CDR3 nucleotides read TGTGCCAGCAGTCCCCCTCGGCAGGGGACCCTCCCCTTCTATGGCTACACCTTC.

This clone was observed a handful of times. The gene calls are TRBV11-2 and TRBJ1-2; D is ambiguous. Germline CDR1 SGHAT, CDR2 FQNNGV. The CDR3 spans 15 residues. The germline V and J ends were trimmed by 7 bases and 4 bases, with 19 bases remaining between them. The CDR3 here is CASNPPRTAGYGYTF. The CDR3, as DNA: TGTGCCAGCAACCCCCCGCGTACCGCTGGCTATGGCTACACCTTC.

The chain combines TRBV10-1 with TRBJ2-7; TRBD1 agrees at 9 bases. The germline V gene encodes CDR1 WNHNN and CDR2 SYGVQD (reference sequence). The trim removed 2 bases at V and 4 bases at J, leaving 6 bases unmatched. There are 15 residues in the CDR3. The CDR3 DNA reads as TGCGCCAGCAGTGAGGCTACCGGGACAGGGTACGAGCAGTACTTC. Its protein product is CASSEATGTGYEQYF.

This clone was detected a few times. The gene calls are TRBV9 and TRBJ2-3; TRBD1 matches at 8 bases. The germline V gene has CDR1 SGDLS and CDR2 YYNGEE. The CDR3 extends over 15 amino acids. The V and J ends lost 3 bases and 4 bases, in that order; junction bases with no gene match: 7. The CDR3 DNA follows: TGTGCCAGCAGCGCTAGGACAGGGATCGCAGATACGCAGTATTTT. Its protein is CASSARTGIADTQYF.

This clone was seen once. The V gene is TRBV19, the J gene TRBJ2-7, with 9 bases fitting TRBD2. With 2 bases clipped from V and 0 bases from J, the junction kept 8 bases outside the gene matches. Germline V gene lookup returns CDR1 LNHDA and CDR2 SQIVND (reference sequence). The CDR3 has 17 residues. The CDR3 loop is CASSIMASGVSSYEQYF. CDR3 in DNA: TGTGCCAGTAGTATAATGGCTAGCGGGGTGAGCTCCTACGAGCAGTACTTC.

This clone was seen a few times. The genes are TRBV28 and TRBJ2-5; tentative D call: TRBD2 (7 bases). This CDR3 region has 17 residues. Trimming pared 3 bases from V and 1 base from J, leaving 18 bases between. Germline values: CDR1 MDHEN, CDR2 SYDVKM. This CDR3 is CASSFPIGAGAQETQYF. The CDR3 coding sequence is TGTGCCAGCAGTTTCCCCATCGGGGCGGGGGCCCAAGAGACCCAGTACTTC.

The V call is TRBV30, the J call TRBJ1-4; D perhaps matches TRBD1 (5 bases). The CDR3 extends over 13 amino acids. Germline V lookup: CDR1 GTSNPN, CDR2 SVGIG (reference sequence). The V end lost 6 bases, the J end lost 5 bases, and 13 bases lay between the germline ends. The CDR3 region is CACAGRTNEKLFF. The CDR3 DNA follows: TGTGCCTGCGCGGGACGGACAAATGAAAAACTGTTTTTT.